This entry concerns a single T cell receptor (beta chain). V lost 5 bases and J lost 1, with 11 bases in between. The CDR3 contains 14 residues. Germline values: CDR1 MNHEY, CDR2 SMNVEV (reference sequence). The sample is drawn from a study of beta chain features in type 1 diabetes. Every bit of the isolated RNA underwent reverse transcription, so sequencing read expressed TCRB transcripts. The assay was immunoSEQ multiplex PCR, and TCRdb's table has in-frame clones only and misses some. Found here are roughly 400,000 clones, approximately 15% of them singletons; the top ten hold 0.03% to 0.04%. Sequenced sample: naive CD4+ T cells from blood. This chain joins TRBV27 and TRBJ1-1; no reliable D call. This receptor was obtained from a man younger than 40 in good health. The CDR3 here is CASSRNTANTEAFF. Here the CDR3 DNA reads TGTGCCAGCAGTCGAAATACAGCGAACACTGAAGCTTTCTTT.